The 17 T cell receptor beta chains below were found in one sample sequenced in a study of blood T cell repertoires in COVID-19. Clones were read by immunoSEQ multiplex PCR, and TCRdb kept only the in-frame ones, dropping some. This table holds 40,000 to 55,000 clones, roughly 80% found once. What was sequenced was PBMCs or T cells enriched from blood (not recorded which). Receptor source: a woman in her forties or fifties with acute COVID-19.

The sample holds one count of this clone. The rearrangement links TRBV5-1 to TRBJ2-2, with 7 bases aligning to TRBD1. This CDR3 has 15 residues. CDR1 is SGHRS and CDR2 is YFSETQ in the germline V gene. Trimming cost V 2 bases and J 6 bases; bases outside gene matches: 7. The CDR3 sequence is CASSFQGGSAGELFF. CDR3 nucleotides: TGCGCCAGCAGCTTTCAAGGGGGCAGTGCCGGGGAGCTGTTTTTT.

The V call is TRBV14, the J call TRBJ1-1, with 9 nucleotides matching TRBD1. Germline V CDR1 and CDR2: SGHDN, FVKESK. This CDR3 contains 14 residues. Losses at the gene ends were 6 bases for V and 3 bases for J; bases not matched to a gene: 5. In nucleotides, the CDR3 is TGTGCCAGCAGTCAACAGGGGGCATACACTGAAGCTTTCTTT. As protein: CASSQQGAYTEAFF.

The chain links TRBV11-3 to TRBJ2-2; D gene unclear. CDR3 length: 13 amino acids. Per germline, CDR1 SGHNT and CDR2 YENEEA. V lost 2 bases, J lost 3 bases, and 4 bases lay in between. The CDR3 DNA is TGTGCCAGCAGCTTACAGGACACCGGGGAGCTGTTTTTT. It translates to CASSLQDTGELFF.

The chain joins TRBV2 to TRBJ2-5, with 9 bases identical to TRBD2. Trimming removed 6 bases from V and 5 bases from J; junction bases left unmatched: 7. The germline CDR1 and CDR2 sequences are SNHLY and FYNNEI. There are 14 residues in the CDR3. CDR3 sequence: CASRTDSGGETQYF. DNA of the CDR3: TGTGCCAGCAGAACGGACAGCGGGGGGGAGACCCAGTACTTC.

The chain couples TRBV5-1 to TRBJ2-5; possibly TRBD2 for D (7 bases). The CDR3 has 16 residues. V dropped 2 bases and J dropped 2 bases, with 16 bases sitting between them. Germline values: CDR1 SGHRS, CDR2 YFSETQ. The DNA for the CDR3 is TGCGCCAGCAGCTTAGGGGGGGCCGTTATTCAAGAGACCCAGTACTTC. It is translated as CASSLGGAVIQETQYF.

The chain carries TRBV7-2 and TRBJ2-5, with unresolved D. CDR3 size: 12 residues. V was shortened by 2 bases and J by 5 bases, with 6 bases between the two germline ends. The germline V gene encodes CDR1 SGHTA and CDR2 FQGNSA. The CDR3 DNA is TGTGCCAGCAGCTTATTCATTGAGACCCAGTACTTC. Residues: CASSLFIETQYF.

This clone was detected only a few times. V usage is TRBV5-1 and J usage is TRBJ2-7; 7 nucleotides align to TRBD2. The CDR3 length is 15 residues. With V trimmed by 4 bases and J by 3 bases, 10 bases remained unmatched. The germline V gene encodes CDR1 SGHRS and CDR2 YFSETQ. In nucleotides, the CDR3 is TGCGCCAGCAGCGTGGACGGGGGGACCTACTACGAGCAGTACTTC. The encoded protein is CASSVDGGTYYEQYF.

This clone has just a few counts. This sequence joins TRBV15 and TRBJ1-2; TRBD1 aligns across 10 bases. Germline V gene sequence: CDR1 LNHNV, CDR2 YYDKDF (reference sequence). V shed 3 bases and J 6 bases; nucleotides not matched to a gene: 4. The length of the CDR3 is 14 residues. DNA for the CDR3: TGTGCCACCAGCAGTCTGACAGGGGGCGATGGCTACACCTTC. Its protein is CATSSLTGGDGYTF.

This chain joins TRBV30 and TRBJ2-3; TRBD2 matches at 9 bases. The CDR3 consists of 14 residues. J lost 3 bases, V lost 0 bases, and 1 base had no gene match. Germline CDR1 GTSNPN, CDR2 SVGIG (reference sequence). Here the CDR3 DNA reads TGTGCCTGGAGTGTAAGCGGGGGGACAGATACGCAGTATTTT. Translated, it gives CAWSVSGGTDTQYF.

CDR3 protein: CASSEQFNSPLHF. The CDR3 bases are TGTGCCAGCAGTGAACAGTTTAATTCACCCCTCCACTTT. The rearrangement uses TRBV2 and TRBJ1-6; D gene uncertain. V shed 2 bases and J shed 6 bases, with 5 bases lying between them. Germline V gives CDR1 SNHLY, CDR2 FYNNEI. The CDR3 length is 13 residues.

The chain employs TRBV28 and TRBJ2-7; D not resolved. The V and J ends lost 5 bases and 2 bases respectively, with 19 bases between them. The CDR3 has 16 amino acids. CDR1 and CDR2 from the germline V gene are MDHEN and SYDVKM. CDR3 sequence reads: CASSHGYKPDTYEQYF. In DNA, the CDR3 is TGTGCCAGCAGTCACGGGTATAAGCCGGATACCTACGAGCAGTACTTC.

The chain joins TRBV9 to TRBJ1-2; TRBD1 is a possible D gene (5 bases). CDR3 length: 14 amino acids. CDR1 SGDLS and CDR2 YYNGEE come from the germline V gene. Trimming cost V 3 bases and J 2 bases, with 11 bases left between them. The CDR3 spells CASSGPDRNYGYTF. DNA for the CDR3: TGTGCCAGCAGCGGCCCCGACAGAAACTATGGCTACACCTTC.

The V call is TRBV30, the J call TRBJ1-2; tentative D call: TRBD1 (6 bases). CDR3 length: 12 amino acids. Per the germline V gene, CDR1 is GTSNPN and CDR2 is SVGIG (reference sequence). Trimming removed 3 bases at V and 5 bases at J, with 10 bases between. The CDR3 reads CAWSPGAYGYTF. Here the CDR3 DNA reads TGTGCCTGGAGCCCAGGGGCATATGGCTACACCTTC.

The rearrangement joins TRBV11-2 to TRBJ1-6, with TRBD1 as a possible D gene (5 bases). Germline V CDR1 and CDR2: SGHAT, FQNNGV. V was shortened by 6 bases and J by 7 bases, with 10 bases between the two germline ends. The CDR3 runs 13 residues. CDR3 region: CASSGQENSPLHF. The CDR3 DNA follows: TGTGCCAGCAGTGGACAAGAGAATTCACCCCTCCACTTT. The complete variable domain, with remaining parts taken from reference TRBV11-2 and TRBJ1-6, reads EAGVAQSPRYKIIEKRQSVAFWCNPISGHATLYWYQQILGQGPKLLIQFQNNGVVDDSQLPKDRFSAERLKGVDSTLKIQPAKLEDSAVYLCASSGQENSPLHFGNGTRLTVT.

The J gene is TRBJ2-7, the V gene TRBV3-1 (or the pseudogene TRBV3-2); D is undetermined. CDR3 size: 14 residues. Germline V gene sequence: CDR1 LGHDT, CDR2 YNNKEL (reference sequence). Trimming took off 5 bases at V and 2 bases at J, with 13 bases between the two ends. CDR3 coding DNA: TGTGCCAGCAGCTCCAGAATTTTCACCTACGAGCAGTACTTC. Amino acid sequence: CASSSRIFTYEQYF.

The chain joins TRBV4-2 to TRBJ1-2; a possible D gene is TRBD1 (6 bases). The CDR3 consists of 15 residues. The germline V and J ends were trimmed by 0 bases and 2 bases, with 10 bases remaining between them. Germline V CDR1 and CDR2: LGHNA, YNFKEQ. In DNA, the CDR3 is TGTGCCAGCAGCCAAGAGGAGGGGGGGAACTATGGCTACACCTTC. Its translation is CASSQEEGGNYGYTF.

V is TRBV21-1 and J is TRBJ1-4. TRBV21-1 is reported as a pseudogene. The CDR3 sequence is 14 residues long. For the CDR3, the DNA is TGTGCCAGCAGCAAGAGGTCCCCGAATGAAAAACTGTTTTTT. It translates to CASSKRSPNEKLFF.